Listed here is a single T cell receptor (beta chain). Its antigen is undetermined. Researchers ran the PCR with 60 Vbeta and 13 Jbeta primers. Profiled with immunoSEQ multiplex PCR; TCRdb holds only in-frame clones, not every one. The sample has about 180,000 clones; 80% are singletons. This sample was included in a study of cytomegalovirus exposure and HLA in healthy donors. Findings of the study overall: Available immune exposure information covered CMV serostatus only. In a later analysis, at a false discovery rate of 0.05, about 15,000 TCR beta sequences were associated with HLA alleles. In vitro confirmation showed a few CMV-associated chains to be CMV antigen specific.

The sequenced material came from PBMCs. This sequence was found in a girl aged 5-17 years in good health and CMV-seropositive.

The CDR3 region has the DNA TGCAGCTGTGATGCGGGGGCAGGTGGCTACACCTTC. The encoded protein is CSCDAGAGGYTF. The chain couples TRBV29-1 to TRBJ1-2; D may be TRBD1 (6 bases). Per germline, CDR1 SQVTM and CDR2 ANQGSEA. This CDR3 comprises 12 residues. V lost 8 bases and J lost 7, with 17 bases in between.